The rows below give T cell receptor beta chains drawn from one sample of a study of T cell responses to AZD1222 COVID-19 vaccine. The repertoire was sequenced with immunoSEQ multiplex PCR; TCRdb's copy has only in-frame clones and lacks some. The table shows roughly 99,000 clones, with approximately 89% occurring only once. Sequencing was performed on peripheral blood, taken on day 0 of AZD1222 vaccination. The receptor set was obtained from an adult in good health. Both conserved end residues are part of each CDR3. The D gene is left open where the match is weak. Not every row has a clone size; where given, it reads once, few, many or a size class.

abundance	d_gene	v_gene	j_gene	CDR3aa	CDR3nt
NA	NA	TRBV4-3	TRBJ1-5	CASSQGWDQPQHF	TGCGCCAGCAGCCAAGGTTGGGATCAGCCCCAGCATTTT
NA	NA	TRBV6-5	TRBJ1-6	CASAPGDSPLHF	TGTGCCAGCGCCCCGGGGGATTCACCCCTCCACTTT
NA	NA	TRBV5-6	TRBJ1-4	CASSFLTASKPKLFF	TGTGCCAGCAGCTTCTTGACAGCGTCGAAACCAAAACTGTTTTTT
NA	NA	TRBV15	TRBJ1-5	CATSSRESNNQPQHF	TGTGCCACCAGCTCACGGGAAAGCAACAATCAGCCCCAGCATTTT
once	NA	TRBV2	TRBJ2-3	CASSDGGGSDTQYF	TGTGCCAGCAGTGACGGCGGGGGCTCCGATACGCAGTATTTT
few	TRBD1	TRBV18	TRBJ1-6	CASSQDRVNSPLHF	TGTGCCAGCTCACAAGACAGGGTCAATTCACCCCTCCACTTT
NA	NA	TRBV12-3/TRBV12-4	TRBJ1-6	CASSFRHLSPLHF	TGTGCCAGCAGTTTTCGACACTTATCACCCCTCCACTTT
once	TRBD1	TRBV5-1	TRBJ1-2	CASSTGTGLSSPTANYGYTF	TGCGCCAGCAGCACTGGGACAGGGTTGAGCTCCCCGACGGCTAACTATGGCTACACCTTC
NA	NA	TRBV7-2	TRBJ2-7	CASSLGNVGSYEQYF	TGTGCCAGCAGCTTAGGAAATGTGGGCTCTTACGAGCAGTACTTC
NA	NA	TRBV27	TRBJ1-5	CASSSGLDQPQHF	TGTGCCAGCAGTTCGGGTTTGGATCAGCCCCAGCATTTT
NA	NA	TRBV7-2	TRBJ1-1	CASSLLSGFMNTEAFF	TGTGCCAGCAGCTTATTATCGGGGTTCATGAACACTGAAGCTTTCTTT
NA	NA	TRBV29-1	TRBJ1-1	CSVDAGPGAEAFF	TGCAGCGTTGATGCCGGTCCGGGTGCTGAAGCTTTCTTT
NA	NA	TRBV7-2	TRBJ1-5	CASSFSIGGYQPQHF	TGTGCCAGCAGCTTTTCTATTGGAGGCTACCAGCCCCAGCATTTT
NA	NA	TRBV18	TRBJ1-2	CASSGPSLGYTF	TGTGCCAGCTCAGGGCCCTCTCTTGGCTACACCTTC
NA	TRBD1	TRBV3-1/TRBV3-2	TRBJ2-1	CASSRDRGHYNEQFF	TGTGCCAGCTCCCGGGACAGGGGCCACTACAATGAGCAGTTCTTC
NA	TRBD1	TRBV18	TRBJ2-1	CASSDRGNEQFF	TGTGCCAGCTCGGACAGGGGCAATGAGCAGTTCTTC
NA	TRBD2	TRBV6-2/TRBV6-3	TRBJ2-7	CASSYQDSRGAGYEQYF	TGTGCCAGCAGTTACCAGGACTCGCGGGGGGCTGGGTACGAGCAGTACTTC
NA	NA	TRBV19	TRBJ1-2	CASSIRTYSFNYGYTF	TGTGCCAGTAGTATACGGACATATTCTTTTAACTATGGCTACACCTTC
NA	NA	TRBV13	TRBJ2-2	CASSFQGRTGELFF	TGTGCCAGCAGCTTCCAGGGACGTACCGGGGAGCTGTTTTTT
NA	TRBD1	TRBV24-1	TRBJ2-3	CATSDQQQGLGDTQYF	TGTGCCACCAGTGATCAACAACAGGGGCTTGGAGATACGCAGTATTTT
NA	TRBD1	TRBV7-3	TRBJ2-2	CASSPNRGGTGELFF	TGTGCCAGCAGCCCGAACAGGGGTGGCACCGGGGAGCTGTTTTTT
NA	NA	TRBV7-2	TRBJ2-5	CASSLQGHNQETQYF	TGTGCCAGCAGCTTGCAGGGACATAACCAAGAGACCCAGTACTTC
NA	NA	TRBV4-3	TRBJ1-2	CASSQDQKGYGYTF	TGCGCCAGCAGCCAAGATCAGAAGGGCTATGGCTACACCTTC
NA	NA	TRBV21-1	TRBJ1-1	CASSKGLTEAFF	TGTGCCAGCAGCAAAGGGTTGACTGAAGCTTTCTTT
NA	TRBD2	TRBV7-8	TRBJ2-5	CASSVNSIGLAGERKTQYF	TGTGCCAGCAGCGTAAATAGTATAGGACTAGCGGGGGAACGAAAGACCCAGTACTTC
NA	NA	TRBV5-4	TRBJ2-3	CASHEEGSTDTQYF	TGTGCCAGTCACGAGGAGGGGAGCACAGATACGCAGTATTTT
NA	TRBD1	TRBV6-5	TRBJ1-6	CASSSLPGTGNSPLHF	TGTGCCAGCAGTTCATTACCCGGGACAGGGAATTCACCCCTCCACTTT
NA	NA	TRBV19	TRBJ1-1	CASSIDLVTEAFF	TGTGCCAGTAGTATAGATCTTGTCACTGAAGCTTTCTTT
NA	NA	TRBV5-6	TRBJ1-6	CASSLNGGSTVLYNSPLHF	TGTGCCAGCAGCTTGAACGGGGGTTCAACCGTCCTCTATAATTCACCCCTCCACTTT
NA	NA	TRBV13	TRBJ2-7	CASSADSSEQYF	TGTGCCAGCAGCGCCGATAGCAGCGAGCAGTACTTC
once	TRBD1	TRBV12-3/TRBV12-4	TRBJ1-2	CASKGQGNYGYTF	TGTGCCAGCAAGGGACAGGGCAACTATGGCTACACCTTC
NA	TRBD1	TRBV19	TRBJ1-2	CASSPLSGGVPYGYTF	TGTGCCAGTAGTCCCTTATCAGGGGGCGTCCCCTATGGCTACACCTTC
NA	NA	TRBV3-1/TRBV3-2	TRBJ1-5	CASSQGAGGNQPQHF	TGTGCCAGCAGCCAAGGGGCAGGGGGCAATCAGCCCCAGCATTTT
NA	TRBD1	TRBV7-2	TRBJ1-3	CASSPSRTGENTIYF	TGTGCCAGCAGCCCGTCTAGGACAGGGGAAAACACCATATATTTT
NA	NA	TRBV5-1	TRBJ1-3	CASSLGGGTGNTIYF	TGCGCCAGCAGCTTGGGTGGCGGGACTGGAAACACCATATATTTT
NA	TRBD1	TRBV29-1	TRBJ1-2	CSAITPGGYYGYTF	TGCAGCGCTATCACCCCAGGGGGGTACTATGGCTACACCTTC
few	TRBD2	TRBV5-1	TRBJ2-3	CASSETRLARRGTDTQYF	TGCGCCAGCAGCGAGACGAGACTAGCCCGGAGGGGCACAGATACGCAGTATTTT
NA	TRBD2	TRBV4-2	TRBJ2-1	CASSQELASNEQFF	TGTGCCAGCAGCCAAGAACTAGCGAGCAATGAGCAGTTCTTC
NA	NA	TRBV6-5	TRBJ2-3	CATQKNRGGADTQYF	TGTGCCACCCAAAAGAATAGAGGGGGGGCAGATACGCAGTATTTT
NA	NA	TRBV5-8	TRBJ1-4	CASSSLGGSNEKLFF	TGTGCCAGCAGCTCCCTAGGGGGATCTAATGAAAAACTGTTTTTT
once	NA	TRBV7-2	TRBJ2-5	CASRQSQETQYF	TGTGCCAGCAGACAGTCACAAGAGACCCAGTACTTC
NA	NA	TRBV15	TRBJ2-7	CATSRGDGGIYEQYF	TGTGCCACCAGCAGAGGGGACGGGGGAATATACGAGCAGTACTTC
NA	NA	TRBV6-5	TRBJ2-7	CASAREGTVPYEQYF	TGTGCCAGCGCTCGGGAAGGTACAGTCCCCTACGAGCAGTACTTC
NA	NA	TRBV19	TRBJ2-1	CASSISWGHEQFF	TGTGCCAGTAGTATTTCATGGGGACATGAGCAGTTCTTC
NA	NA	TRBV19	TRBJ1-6	CASSMGRVRTPLHF	TGTGCCAGTAGTATGGGCAGGGTTAGAACACCCCTCCACTTT
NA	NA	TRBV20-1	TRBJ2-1	CSARDKTEQFF	TGCAGTGCTAGAGATAAGACAGAGCAGTTCTTC
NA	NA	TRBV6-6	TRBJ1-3	CASSHLLGRNTIYF	TGTGCCAGCAGTCACTTACTTGGGAGAAACACCATATATTTT